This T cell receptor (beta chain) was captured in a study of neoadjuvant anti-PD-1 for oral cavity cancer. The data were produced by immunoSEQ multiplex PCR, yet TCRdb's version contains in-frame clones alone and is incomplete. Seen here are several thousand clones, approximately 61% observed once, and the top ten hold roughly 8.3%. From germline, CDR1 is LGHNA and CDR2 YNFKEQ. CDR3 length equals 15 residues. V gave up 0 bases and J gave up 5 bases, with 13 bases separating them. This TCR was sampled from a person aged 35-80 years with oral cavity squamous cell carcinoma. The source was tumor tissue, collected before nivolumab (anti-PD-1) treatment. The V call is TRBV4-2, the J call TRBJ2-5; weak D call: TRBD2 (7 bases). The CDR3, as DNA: TGTGCCAGCAGCCAAGATCGGGGAGGGGGGGAGACCCAGTACTTC. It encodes CASSQDRGGGETQYF.